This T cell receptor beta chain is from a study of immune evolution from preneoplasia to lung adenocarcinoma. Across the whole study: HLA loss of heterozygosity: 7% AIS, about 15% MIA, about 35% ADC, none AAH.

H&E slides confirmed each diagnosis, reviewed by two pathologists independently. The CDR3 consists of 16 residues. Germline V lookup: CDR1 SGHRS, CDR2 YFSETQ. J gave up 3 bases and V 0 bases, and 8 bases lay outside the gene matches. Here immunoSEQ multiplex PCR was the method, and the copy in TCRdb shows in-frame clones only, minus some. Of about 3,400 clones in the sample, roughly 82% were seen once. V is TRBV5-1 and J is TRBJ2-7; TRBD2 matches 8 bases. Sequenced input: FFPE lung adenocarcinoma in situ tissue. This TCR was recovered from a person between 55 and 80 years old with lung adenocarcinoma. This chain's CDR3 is CASSLAGGLDNYEQYF. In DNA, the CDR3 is TGCGCCAGCAGCTTGGCGGGGGGGCTGGACAACTACGAGCAGTACTTC.